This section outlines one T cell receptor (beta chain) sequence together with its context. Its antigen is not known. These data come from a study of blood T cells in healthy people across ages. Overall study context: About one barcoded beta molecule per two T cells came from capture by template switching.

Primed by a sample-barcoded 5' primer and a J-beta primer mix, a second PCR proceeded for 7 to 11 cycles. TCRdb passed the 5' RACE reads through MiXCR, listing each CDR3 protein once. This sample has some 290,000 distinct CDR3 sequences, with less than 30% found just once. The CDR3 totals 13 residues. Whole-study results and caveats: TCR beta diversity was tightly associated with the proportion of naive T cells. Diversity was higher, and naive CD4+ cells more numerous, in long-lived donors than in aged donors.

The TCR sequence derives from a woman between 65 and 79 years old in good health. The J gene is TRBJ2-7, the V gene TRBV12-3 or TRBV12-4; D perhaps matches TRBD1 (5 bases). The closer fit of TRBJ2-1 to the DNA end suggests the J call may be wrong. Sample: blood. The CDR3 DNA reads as TGTGCCAGCAGTCTATTAGGGGCTCATGAGCAGTTCTTC. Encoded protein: CASSLLGAHEQFF.